This TCR beta chain is from a study of blood T cell repertoires in COVID-19. The CDR3 consists of 11 residues. V lost 0 bases to trimming and J lost 8 bases, with 7 bases between them. CDR1 and CDR2 from the germline V gene are GTSNPN and SVGIG (reference sequence). This clone was detected only once. Some clones are missing from TCRdb's copy, which holds only in-frame ones; the method was immunoSEQ multiplex PCR. The sample consists of around 300,000 clones, under 90% of them appearing once. Participants reported their clinical history, and cohort assignment relied on those reports. Donors in Cohort 3 who had recovered were those with two negative PCRs, healthcare professional clearance, or resolution of their symptoms.

This clonotype was sampled from a woman aged 40-49 years who had recovered from COVID-19. The gene calls are TRBV30 and TRBJ1-2; D remains ambiguous. Sequencing input: PBMCs or T cells enriched from blood (not recorded which). The CDR3 reads CAWSVREGYTF. The CDR3 DNA follows: TGTGCCTGGAGTGTGAGGGAGGGCTACACCTTC.